One T cell receptor beta chain is described in this entry. No antigen is known for it. These data originate in a study of cytomegalovirus exposure and HLA in healthy donors. Study-level results: The study listed approximately 160 cytomegalovirus-associated TCR beta chains.

The PCR had 60 Vbeta and 13 Jbeta primers. The data were produced by immunoSEQ multiplex PCR, yet TCRdb's version contains in-frame clones alone and is incomplete. This sample has roughly 100,000 clones, with roughly 80% found just once. The sequenced sample consisted of PBMCs. The sequence came from a man aged 25 to 45 in good health and CMV-seropositive.

Here the CDR3 reads CASSQPGHPTDTQYF. CDR3 sequence (DNA): TGTGCCAGCAGCCAACCGGGACACCCCACAGATACGCAGTATTTT. This rearrangement joins TRBV14 to TRBJ2-3, with a weak D call TRBD1 (6 bases). This CDR3 comprises 15 residues. V shed 2 bases and J shed 2 bases, with 11 bases lying between them. CDR1 is SGHDN and CDR2 is FVKESK in the germline V gene.